The sample holds one count of the clone carrying this TCR beta chain. The data derive from a study of human thymus T cells. Germline V gene sequence: CDR1 SGHNT, CDR2 YENEEA. The CDR3 spans 15 residues. After removal of 4 bases from V and 2 bases from J, the junction contained 0 bases not matched to a gene. Only in-frame clones appear in the TCRdb table, and some are missing; sequencing was by immunoSEQ multiplex PCR. Among 35,000 to 55,000 clones listed, over 85% were seen once. This TCR was sampled from a boy under two years old with a congenital heart defect but otherwise immunologically healthy. V and J are TRBV11-3 and TRBJ2-1; 12 bases align to TRBD2. Sequenced material: blood. The CDR3 loop is CASSSSGGAYNEQFF. The CDR3 DNA reads as TGTGCCAGCAGCTCTAGCGGGGGGGCCTACAATGAGCAGTTCTTC. Filled out from reference TRBV11-3 and TRBJ2-1, the complete variable domain reads EAGVVQSPRYKIIEKKQPVAFWCNPISGHNTLYWYLQNLGQGPELLIRYENEEAVDDSQLPKDRFSAERLKGVDSTLKIQPAELGDSAVYLCASSSSGGAYNEQFFGPGTRLTVL.